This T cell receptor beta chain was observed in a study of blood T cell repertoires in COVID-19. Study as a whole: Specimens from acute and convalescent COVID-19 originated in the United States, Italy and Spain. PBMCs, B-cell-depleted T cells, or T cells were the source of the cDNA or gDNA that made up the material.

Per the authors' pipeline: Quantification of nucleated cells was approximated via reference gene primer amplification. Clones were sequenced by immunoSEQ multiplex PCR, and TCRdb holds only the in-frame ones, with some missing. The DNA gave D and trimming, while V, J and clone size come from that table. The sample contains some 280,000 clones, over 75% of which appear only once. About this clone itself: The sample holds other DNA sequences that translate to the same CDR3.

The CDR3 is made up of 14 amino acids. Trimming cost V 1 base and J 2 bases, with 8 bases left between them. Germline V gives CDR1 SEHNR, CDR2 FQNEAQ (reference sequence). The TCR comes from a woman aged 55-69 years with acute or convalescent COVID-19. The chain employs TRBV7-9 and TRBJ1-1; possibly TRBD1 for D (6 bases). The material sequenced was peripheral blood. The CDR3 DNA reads TGTGCCAGCAGCTTAGACAGGGCAAACACTGAAGCTTTCTTT. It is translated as CASSLDRANTEAFF.